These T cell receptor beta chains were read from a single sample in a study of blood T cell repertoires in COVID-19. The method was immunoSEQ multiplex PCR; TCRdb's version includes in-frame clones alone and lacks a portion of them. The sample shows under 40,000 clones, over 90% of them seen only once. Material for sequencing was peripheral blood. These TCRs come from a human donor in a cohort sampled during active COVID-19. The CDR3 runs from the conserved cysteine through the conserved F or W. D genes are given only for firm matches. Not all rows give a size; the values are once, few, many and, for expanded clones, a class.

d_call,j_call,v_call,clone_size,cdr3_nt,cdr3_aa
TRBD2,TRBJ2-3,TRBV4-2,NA,TGTGCCAGCAGCCAAGATATGGCGGGGGAGGCAGATACGCAGTATTTT,CASSQDMAGEADTQYF
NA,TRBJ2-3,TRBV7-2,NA,TGTGCCAGCAGCTTTGGCGATACGCAGTATTTT,CASSFGDTQYF
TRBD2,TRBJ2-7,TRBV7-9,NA,TGTGCCAGCAGCCTGGGACTAGCGGATACCTACGAGCAGTACTTC,CASSLGLADTYEQYF
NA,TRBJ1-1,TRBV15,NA,TGTGCCACCAGCAGACAAGATGCGGGGAACACTGAAGCTTTCTTT,CATSRQDAGNTEAFF
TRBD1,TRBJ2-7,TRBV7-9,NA,TGTGCCAGCAGCCCCGGGACAGGGGAACGTGAGCAGTACTTC,CASSPGTGEREQYF
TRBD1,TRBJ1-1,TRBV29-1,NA,TGCAGCGTTGATCCGAGCAGGGGGGACACTGAAGCTTTCTTT,CSVDPSRGDTEAFF
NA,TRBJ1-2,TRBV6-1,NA,TGTGCCAGCAGTGAAGTTGAGGGCGTTAACTATGGCTACACCTTC,CASSEVEGVNYGYTF
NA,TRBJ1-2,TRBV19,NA,TGTGCCAGTAGGATCACAGGGAAAAGCGATGGCTACACCTTC,CASRITGKSDGYTF
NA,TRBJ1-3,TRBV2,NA,TGTGCCAGTAACTCCTTTACGAACACCATATATTTT,CASNSFTNTIYF
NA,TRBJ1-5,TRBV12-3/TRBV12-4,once,TGTGCCAGCAGACGGACTGGGTGGCAGCCCCAGCATTTT,CASRRTGWQPQHF
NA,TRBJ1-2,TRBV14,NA,TGTGCCAGCAGCCTTAGTACTAACTATGGCTACACCTTC,CASSLSTNYGYTF
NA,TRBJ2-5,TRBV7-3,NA,TGTGCCAGCAGCTCAGAGGTCCAAGAGACCCAGTACTTC,CASSSEVQETQYF
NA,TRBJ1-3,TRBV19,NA,TGTGCCAGTAGTGGGGCCCCCGGGACAAACCTTGGAAACACCATATATTTT,CASSGAPGTNLGNTIYF
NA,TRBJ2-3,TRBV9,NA,TGTGCCAGCAGCGCCCAAGATACGCAGTATTTT,CASSAQDTQYF
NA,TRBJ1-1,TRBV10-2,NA,TGCGCCAGCAGAGACTGGATAAGCGGCACTGAAGCTTTCTTT,CASRDWISGTEAFF
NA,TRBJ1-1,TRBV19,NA,TGTGCCAGTACTCGACTAGGCGGCATGAACACTGAAGCTTTCTTT,CASTRLGGMNTEAFF
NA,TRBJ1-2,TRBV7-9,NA,TGTGCCAGCAGCTTAGATCCTCCTGCCGGGGTGGGGGGCTACACCTTC,CASSLDPPAGVGGYTF
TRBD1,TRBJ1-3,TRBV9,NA,TGTGCCAGCAGCCCGACAGGGAATGGAAACACCATATATTTT,CASSPTGNGNTIYF